This TCR beta chain was recovered during a study of blood T cell repertoires in COVID-19. This CDR3 contains 15 residues. The V end was cut by 2 bases, the J end by 4 bases, with 15 bases between. Germline CDR1 reads MNHEY; CDR2 reads SVGAGI. The assay was immunoSEQ multiplex PCR, and TCRdb's table has in-frame clones only and misses some. The sample consists of about 250,000 clones, 87% of them appearing once. This TCR was sampled from a man in his late teens or twenties with active or convalescent COVID-19. The chain employs TRBV6-5 and TRBJ2-7; maybe TRBD2 (7 bases). Sequencing was carried out using peripheral blood. Written as DNA, the CDR3 is TGTGCCAGCAGTTACGGGGGGGCTTCCGATTACGAGCAGTACTTC. Residues: CASSYGGASDYEQYF.